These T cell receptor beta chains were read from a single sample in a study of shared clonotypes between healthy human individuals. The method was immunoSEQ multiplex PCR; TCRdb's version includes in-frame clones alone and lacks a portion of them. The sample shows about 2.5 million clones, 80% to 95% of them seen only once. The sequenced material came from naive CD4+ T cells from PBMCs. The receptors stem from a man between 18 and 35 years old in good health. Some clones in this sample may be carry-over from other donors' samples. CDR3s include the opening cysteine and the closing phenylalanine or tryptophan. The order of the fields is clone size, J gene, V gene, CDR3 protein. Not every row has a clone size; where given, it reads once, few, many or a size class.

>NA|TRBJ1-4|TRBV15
CATSRPARAEKLFF
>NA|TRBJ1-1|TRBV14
CASRGLNTEAFF
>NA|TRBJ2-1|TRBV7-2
CASSSRGGANNEQFF
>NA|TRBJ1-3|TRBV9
CASSAGAGNTIYF
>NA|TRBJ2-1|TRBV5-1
CASSVTSGRVGEQFF
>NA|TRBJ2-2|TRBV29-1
CSAGTQPNTGELFF
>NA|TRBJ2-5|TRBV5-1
CANFRGTTSGRAGPETQYF
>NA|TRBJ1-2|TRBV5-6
CASSLVDRRYGYTF
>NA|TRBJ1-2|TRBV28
CASSRDRGRGYTF
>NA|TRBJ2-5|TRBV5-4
CASSASQQETQYF
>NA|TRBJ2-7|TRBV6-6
CASSPGTLTYEQYF
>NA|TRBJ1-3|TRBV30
CAWTSARGHNTIYF
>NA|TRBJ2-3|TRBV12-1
CASTRRAGVTDTQYF
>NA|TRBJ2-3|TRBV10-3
CAIKADTDTQYF
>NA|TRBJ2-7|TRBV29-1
CSVNGQGHGEQYF
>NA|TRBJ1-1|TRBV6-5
CASSFSSGYVTEAFF
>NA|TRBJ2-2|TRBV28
CASSSETSGRSGELFF
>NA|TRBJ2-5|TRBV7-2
CASPPGEGPETQYF
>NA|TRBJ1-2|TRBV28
CASGPPMDYGYTF
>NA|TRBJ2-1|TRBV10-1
CASRPGGVNEQFF
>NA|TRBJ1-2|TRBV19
CASSIMYQEGGYTF
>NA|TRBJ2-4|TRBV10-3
CAISRGAPSGNIQYF
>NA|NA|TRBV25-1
CASSAPGDISYEQYF
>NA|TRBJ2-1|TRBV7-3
CASSLRVPPTEQFF
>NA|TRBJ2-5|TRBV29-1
CSVARTDQETQYF
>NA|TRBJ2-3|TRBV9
CASSVESTDTQYF
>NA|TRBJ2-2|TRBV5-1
CASSSQLAGAGTGELFF
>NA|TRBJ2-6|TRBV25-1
CASIGGQGVTGANVLTF
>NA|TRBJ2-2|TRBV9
CASSVSPSSNTGELFF
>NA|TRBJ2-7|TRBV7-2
CASSPYSGQAYEQYF
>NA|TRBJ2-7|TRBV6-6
CASSSGRAYEQYF
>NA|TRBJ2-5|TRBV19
CASKPRGGSQETQYF
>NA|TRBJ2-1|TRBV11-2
CASSPGGSSYNEQFF
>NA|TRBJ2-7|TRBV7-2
CASSIAVGRVSYEQYF
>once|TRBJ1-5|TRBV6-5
CASSPGTPNQPQHF
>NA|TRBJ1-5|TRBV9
CASSVHRELDSNQPQHF
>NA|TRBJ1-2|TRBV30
CAWSPVARYGYTF
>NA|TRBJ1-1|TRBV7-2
CASSIRVFTEAFF
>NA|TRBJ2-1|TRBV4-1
CASSQASYEQFF
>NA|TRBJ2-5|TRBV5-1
CASSLGVAQGQETQYF
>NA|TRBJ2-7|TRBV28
CASSFPEWGTYEQYF
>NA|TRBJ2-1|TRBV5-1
CASSLTGGAGEQFF
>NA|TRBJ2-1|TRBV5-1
CASSLSTGFRNEQFF
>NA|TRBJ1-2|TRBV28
CASSFINYGYTF
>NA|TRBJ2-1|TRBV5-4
CASSSIGDNEQFF
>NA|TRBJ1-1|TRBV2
CASRTGMNTEAFF
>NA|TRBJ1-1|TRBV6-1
CASSLQGLMNTEAFF
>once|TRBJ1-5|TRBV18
CASSGYSNQPQHF
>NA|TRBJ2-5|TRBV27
CASSFRGVSGETQYF
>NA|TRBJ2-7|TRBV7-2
CASSLPPWTEGFNF
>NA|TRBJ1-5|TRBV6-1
CASSEAGTEVLWGNQPQHF
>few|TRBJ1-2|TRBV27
CASSTRQGLGYTF
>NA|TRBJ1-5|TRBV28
CASRSRERAYSNQPQHF
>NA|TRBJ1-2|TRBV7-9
CASSFPPGQRTNYGYTF
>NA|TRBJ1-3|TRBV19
CASSRSGSGNTIYF
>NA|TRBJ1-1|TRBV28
CASSLVGTEAFF
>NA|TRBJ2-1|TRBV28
CASRTPGGVRYNEQFF
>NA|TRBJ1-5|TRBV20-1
CSAPRPLTQHF
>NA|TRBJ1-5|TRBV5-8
CASSLELGFQPQHF